These 5 T cell receptor beta chains were all obtained from the same sample, sequenced in a study of human T cells and chemical hapten exposure. From the RACE reads, TCRdb called clonotypes with MiXCR, one entry per CDR3 protein. Among roughly 130,000 distinct CDR3 sequences listed, around 8.2% were seen once. The sample's time point: healthy volunteer bleed at 2 weeks. Whole blood, unfractionated, served as the material for total RNA extraction. The sequencing input was whole blood. Source of these receptors: a male donor in good health. Some clones in this sample may be carry-over from other donors' samples.

The chain uses TRBV5-6 and TRBJ2-5; D is perhaps TRBD2 (6 bases). Germline CDR1 reads SGHDT; CDR2 reads YYEEEE. The CDR3 sequence is 15 residues long. V was trimmed by 4 bases and J by 4 bases, leaving 17 bases between them. The CDR3 region is CASSGGTQDAETQYF. CDR3 bases: TGTGCCAGCAGCGGCGGGACTCAGGACGCAGAGACCCAGTACTTC. The variable domain in full, completed from reference TRBV5-6 and TRBJ2-5, reads DAGVTQSPTHLIKTRGQQVTLRCSPKSGHDTVSWYQQALGQGPQFIFQYYEEEERQRGNFPDRFSGHQFPNYSSELNVNALLLGDSALYLCASSGGTQDAETQYFGPGTRLLVL.

This chain uses TRBV4-1 with TRBJ1-6; tentatively, D is TRBD1 (5 bases). Germline V gene lookup returns CDR1 MGHRA and CDR2 YSYEKL. The CDR3 consists of 15 residues. Trimming took off 6 bases at V and 5 bases at J, with 14 bases between the two ends. The CDR3 reads CASRQFGGNNSPLHF. The CDR3, as DNA: TGCGCCAGCAGGCAATTCGGGGGGAATAATTCACCCCTCCACTTT.

This chain connects TRBV4-1 to TRBJ2-1, with a weak D call TRBD1 (5 bases). CDR1 is MGHRA, CDR2 YSYEKL, per germline. The length of the CDR3 is 12 residues. V dropped 1 base and J dropped 13 bases, with 11 bases sitting between them. In nucleotides, the CDR3 is TGCGCCAGCAGCCAAGGGAAGGGGATACAGTTCTTC. Translation gives CASSQGKGIQFF.

This clonotype has more than one count but fewer than ten. This rearrangement joins TRBV19 to TRBJ2-1; 8 nucleotides align to TRBD2. CDR1 is LNHDA and CDR2 is SQIVND in the germline V gene (reference sequence). The J segment lost 6 bases and the V segment lost 7 bases, leaving 11 bases of the junction unmatched. The CDR3 runs 15 residues. CDR3 sequence: CASTTGGGVGNEQFF. CDR3 sequence (DNA): TGTGCCAGTACCACGGGGGGGGGAGTGGGCAATGAGCAGTTCTTC.

The CDR3 protein is CASSVAGLSYNEQFF. DNA of the CDR3: TGTGCCAGCAGCGTAGCTGGGTTGTCTTACAATGAGCAGTTCTTC. The chain combines TRBV9 with TRBJ2-1; D is ambiguous. The germline V gene has CDR1 SGDLS and CDR2 YYNGEE. The V end lost 0 bases, the J end lost 4 bases, and 11 bases lay between the germline ends. CDR3 length: 15 amino acids.